One and the same sample provided the 15 T cell receptor beta chains below, sequenced in a study of T cells in women clearing cervical HPV infection. Clones were sequenced by immunoSEQ multiplex PCR, and TCRdb holds only the in-frame ones, with some missing. The sample table includes tens of thousands of clones. The specimen was blood buffy coat. The source is a woman aged 18 to 75 with a cervical HPV16 infection that either progressed to CIN3+ or cleared (not recorded which).

Points on this clone: The CDR3 extends 3 residues past the end of the read, so its final part is completed from the germline J gene. The chain links TRBV2 to TRBJ1-4; no clear D. Trimming stripped 8 bases from V and 8 bases from J, with 12 bases between. The CDR3 loop spans 12 amino acids. The germline V gene encodes CDR1 SNHLY and CDR2 FYNNEI. This CDR3 reads CASSAGREKLFF. The CDR3 DNA, read in part, is TGTGCCAGCTCGGCGGGAAGGGAAAAA.

About this clone: Read data end 3 residues before the CDR3 end; the end is taken from the germline J gene. The chain joins TRBV7-2 to TRBJ1-6; D not certain. Germline values: CDR1 SGHTA, CDR2 FQGNSA. With 1 base removed from V and 9 bases from J, the gap between germline ends came to 4 bases. This CDR3 is built from 12 residues. The CDR3 reads CASSLVGSPLHF. The sequenced part of the CDR3 DNA is TGTGCCAGCAGCTTAGTCGGTTCACCC.

As to this clone: The observed sequence ends 3 residues before the CDR3 terminus, with the missing tail filled in from the germline J gene. V and J are TRBV20-1 and TRBJ2-1, with D unclear. The CDR3 contains 11 residues. Deletions cut 5 bases from V and 9 bases from J, with 11 bases between. Germline V gene data show CDR1 as DFQATT and CDR2 as SNEGSKA (reference sequence). The CDR3 here is CSASRAGEQFF. Partial CDR3 DNA: TGCAGTGCTTCTCGAGCAGGTGAG.

Concerning this clone itself: The read is 3 residues too short to cover the CDR3 end, so that end is filled in from the germline J gene. This chain joins TRBV20-1 and TRBJ1-2; D perhaps matches TRBD1 (6 bases). Germline CDR1 is DFQATT and CDR2 is SNEGSKA (reference sequence). The V and J ends lost 6 bases and 1 base respectively, with 12 bases between them. The CDR3 is 13 amino acids. CDR3 residues: CSANRDLNYGYTF. The CDR3 bases that were read are TGCAGTGCCAACAGGGATCTTAACTATGGC.

On this clone itself: From the germline J gene comes the end of the CDR3, since the read stops 3 residues before it. J is TRBJ2-5 and V is TRBV30; TRBD2 agrees at 12 bases. Germline V CDR1 and CDR2: GTSNPN, SVGIG (reference sequence). There are 13 residues in the CDR3. V dropped 2 bases and J dropped 5; count of bases not matched to a gene: 0. The CDR3 bases that were read are TGTGCCTGGAGTCTAGCGGGAGGGGAGACC. Translated, it gives CAWSLAGGET. The whole CDR3 protein reads CAWSLAGGETQYF.

In the case of this clone: The CDR3 end is not reached by the read, which stops 3 residues before it; the germline J gene fills it in. The chain combines TRBV20-1 with TRBJ1-1; D is unclear. Germline values: CDR1 DFQATT, CDR2 SNEGSKA (reference sequence). V lost 5 bases and J lost 3, with 13 bases in between. This CDR3 is 13 amino acids long. CDR3 loop: CSARTTSHTEAFF. The sequenced part of the CDR3 DNA is TGCAGTGCTCGAACGACTTCGCACACTGAA.

Remarks on this clone: The read terminates 3 residues before the CDR3 end, so the remaining end is supplied by the germline J gene. The chain carries TRBV12-3 or TRBV12-4 and TRBJ1-5; a weak D match, TRBD1 (5 bases). Trimming stripped 3 bases from V and 6 bases from J, with 6 bases between. The CDR3 is 12 residues long. The covered CDR3 bases are TGTGCCAGCAGTTTTGGGGCTCAGCCC. Its translation is CASSFGAQP. The CDR3, in full, reads CASSFGAQPQHF.

Regarding this clone: The read stops 3 residues short of the end of the CDR3; the missing end is completed from the germline J gene. The V gene is TRBV7-8, the J gene TRBJ1-2; maybe TRBD1 (5 bases). The CDR3 covers 14 residues. The germline CDR1 and CDR2 sequences are SGHVS and FQNEAQ. Trimming left V 1 base short and J 6 bases short, with 12 bases between. CDR3 protein: CASSLEAGPDGYTF. CDR3 bases read: TGTGCCAGCAGCTTAGAGGCAGGGCCGGATGGC.

This clone is classed as medium-sized (0.01 to 0.1%) by frequency. The CDR3 goes on 3 residues after the read ends, and that part is filled in from the germline J gene. The chain employs TRBV2 and TRBJ1-2; D unclear. The CDR3 is 14 residues long. Per the germline V gene, CDR1 is SNHLY and CDR2 is FYNNEI. CDR3 bases read: TGTGCCAGCAGTGCAGAGGACCGCGCGGGGGGC. It is translated as CASSAEDRAGG. The complete CDR3 sequence is CASSAEDRAGGYTF.

Of note for this clone: The DNA ends 3 residues before the CDR3 does, and the rest of the CDR3 is filled in from the germline J gene. V usage is TRBV20-1 and J usage is TRBJ1-2; TRBD1 matches 7 bases. Germline assignment: CDR1 DFQATT and CDR2 SNEGSKA (reference sequence). Trimming cost V 3 bases and J 4 bases; bases outside gene matches: 8. The CDR3 has 14 residues. The CDR3 is CSARGDSVSYGYTF. The sequenced part of the CDR3 DNA is TGCAGTGCTAGGGGGGACAGTGTCTCCTATGGC.

Note on this clone: The read ends 3 residues before the CDR3 terminus; that terminus is restored from the germline J gene. The rearrangement joins TRBV5-1 to TRBJ2-7; either TRBD1 or TRBD2 may supply D (7 bases each). Per germline, CDR1 SGHRS and CDR2 YFSETQ. V was shortened by 0 bases and J by 6 bases, with 10 bases between the two germline ends. This CDR3 spans 13 amino acids. This chain's CDR3 is CASSLGEGAEQYF. The CDR3 bases that were read are TGCGCCAGCAGCTTGGGGGAGGGGGCCGAG.

Points on this clone: One junction end does not reproduce the germline sequence, and a read error may be involved. With the read ending 3 residues before the CDR3 end, the germline J gene is used to fill in that end. Other DNA sequences in the same sample also yield this CDR3. The chain uses TRBV7-8 and TRBJ1-3, with D perhaps TRBD1 (6 bases). This CDR3 is 15 amino acids long. Germline assignment: CDR1 SGHVS and CDR2 FQNEAQ. CDR3 region: CASSLVTGSGNTIYF. CDR3 DNA (partial): TGTGCCAGCAGCTTAGTTACAGGGTCTGGAAACACG.

Frequency places this clone as medium-sized (0.01 to 0.1%). The read finishes 3 residues shy of the CDR3 end, and the germline J gene is used to complete it. The V gene is TRBV19, the J gene TRBJ2-7, with 9 bases identical to TRBD2. The germline gives CDR1 LNHDA, CDR2 SQIVND (reference sequence). The CDR3 is 15 amino acids. The ends lost 3 bases at V and 0 bases at J; junction bases unmatched: 3. CDR3 DNA (partial): TGTGCCAGTAGTATCATGACTAGCGGCTCCTACGAG. Translation gives CASSIMTSGSYE. The CDR3, in full, reads CASSIMTSGSYEQYF.

About this clone itself: The read finishes 3 residues shy of the CDR3 end, and the germline J gene is used to complete it. The gene calls are TRBV14 and TRBJ2-7; tentatively, D is TRBD1 (6 bases). This CDR3 spans 17 amino acids. Germline CDR1 reads SGHDN; CDR2 reads FVKESK. With 4 bases removed from V and 1 base from J, the gap between germline ends came to 20 bases. The part of the CDR3 DNA that was read is TGTGCCAGCAGCCTGGGGACACCTTATGCCGGGTCCTACGAG. The encoded protein is CASSLGTPYAGSYE. The full CDR3 sequence reads CASSLGTPYAGSYEQYF. Full variable domain (outside the CDR3, taken from reference TRBV14 and TRBJ2-7): EAGVTQFPSHSVIEKGQTVTLRCDPISGHDNLYWYRRVMGKEIKFLLHFVKESKQDESGMPNNRFLAERTGGTYSTLKVQPAELEDSGVYFCASSLGTPYAGSYEQYFGPGTRLTVT.

Concerning this clone: Read data end 3 residues before the CDR3 end; the end is taken from the germline J gene. J is TRBJ2-3 and V is TRBV4-1; 11 positions match TRBD2. This CDR3 comprises 18 residues. Trimming removed 4 bases from V and 1 base from J; junction bases left unmatched: 10. CDR1 MGHRA and CDR2 YSYEKL come from the germline V gene. CDR3 in amino acids: CASSPGYLAGGRTDTQYF. The DNA read from the CDR3 is TGCGCCAGCAGCCCGGGCTATCTAGCGGGGGGTCGCACAGATACG.